This TCR beta chain appears in the sequencing data of a study of blood T cell repertoires in COVID-19 (TCRdb year 2020). For the wider study: Collaborator samples came from the United States, Italy and Spain and covered acute and convalescent phases of COVID-19. The material from the prospective study consisted of cDNA or gDNA derived from T cells, B-cell-depleted T cells, or PBMCs. The dataset comprised deeply sampled blood TCRbeta repertoires from subjects exposed to, actively infected with, or recovered from COVID-19. The repertoires were made available in a free public database intended to serve as a resource for research on the immune response to SARS-CoV-2. Samples came from the ongoing ImmuneRACE study (first 160 participants) plus 1,254 subjects from 6 global collaborators. The sample metadata nearly always contained a de-identified subject ID, COVID-19 status, age in years and sex. Where HLA class I and class II types were available, the types were taken from metadata supplied by the sample provider, not from assay-based typing. The research as a whole found: Clinical and demographic metadata were provided uncurated, with the amount varying by source and participant.

In the prospective study, participants were roughly 18 to 89 years old, resided in approximately 25 geographic areas of the United States, and were enrolled through a virtual design. Cohort assignment in the prospective study relied on participant-reported clinical history from a screening survey and a study questionnaire. Exposed participants had been in contact, within 2 weeks of entering the study, with a person who had a PCR-confirmed or clinician-diagnosed case of COVID-19. In the prospective study, whole blood, serum and a nasopharyngeal or oropharyngeal swab were collected from each participant by mobile phlebotomists. Participants in the prospective study had the option to provide additional blood draws and questionnaires over an approximately two-month period. Blood samples from the prospective study were shipped frozen or at room temperature prior to DNA extraction. A remark on this clone: Its target antigen remains unknown. No much larger clone is present one base from it, and per-base qualities are unavailable.

At the junction V is shortened by 4 bases and J by 4 bases, with 12 bases in between. The CDR3 starts with the cysteine, ends with the phenylalanine, and has 13 residues. Only the CDR3 region is kept as DNA, spanning 39 bases read in frame from base 1. CDR1 and CDR2, looked up from the germline V gene, are SGDLS and YYNGEE. TCRbeta CDR3 regions were amplified from genomic DNA using the immunoSEQ Assay, a bias-controlled multiplex PCR. Per the original workflow: The number of nucleated cells in each sample was estimated from the amplification of reference gene primers within the assay. To quantify the absolute abundance of each unique TCRbeta CDR3 rearrangement, sequence reads were collapsed and filtered. For each sample, productive Simpson clonality was calculated as the square root of Simpson's diversity index over productive rearrangements. TCRdb re-hosts the immuneACCESS table, in-frame sequences only. Its copies lack some clones; in the studies checked, an unresolved V gene accounts for under half of them, and the cause for the rest is not known. V, J and clone size derive from that table, while D and trimming were established from the DNA sequence. A total of a few hundred thousand clones appear in this sample, 70% to 90% of them only once. In total, the top ten clones hold roughly 4.5% of the sample.

The TCR originated in a woman aged 30 to 39 who had been exposed to COVID-19. Specimen: PBMCs or T cells enriched from blood (not recorded which). Here the chain combines TRBV9 and TRBJ2-7; the best D guess is TRBD2, with 6 bases matching. The nucleotide sequence reads TGTGCCAGCAGCACCGGGGGTGGGTACGAGCAGTACTTC. Translated, it reads CASSTGGGYEQYF.